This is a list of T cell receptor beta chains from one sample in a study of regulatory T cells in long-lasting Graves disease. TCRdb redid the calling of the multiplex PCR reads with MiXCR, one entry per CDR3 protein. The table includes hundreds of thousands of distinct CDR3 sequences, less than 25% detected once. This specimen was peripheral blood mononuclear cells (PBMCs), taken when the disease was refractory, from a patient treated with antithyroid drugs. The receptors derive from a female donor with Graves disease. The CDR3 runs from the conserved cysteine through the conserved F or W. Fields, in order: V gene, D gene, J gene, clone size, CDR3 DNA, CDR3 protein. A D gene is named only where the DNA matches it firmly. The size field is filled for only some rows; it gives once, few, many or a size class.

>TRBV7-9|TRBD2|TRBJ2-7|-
TGTGCCAGCAGCTTTGGGGGACTAGGTCTCTCCTACGAGCAGTACTTC
CASSFGGLGLSYEQYF
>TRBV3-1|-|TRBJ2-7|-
TGTGCCAGCAGCCAAGTTGTGAATGAGCAGTACTTC
CASSQVVNEQYF
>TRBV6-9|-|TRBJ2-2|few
TGTGCCAGCAGTTACTCCTTACGGGCGGTGGTAGCCGGGGAGCTGTTTTTT
CASSYSLRAVVAGELFF
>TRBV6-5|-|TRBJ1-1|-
TGTGCCAGCAGTTACAACAATCCTCTTTTGCGACCGAACACTGAAGCTTTCTTT
CASSYNNPLLRPNTEAFF
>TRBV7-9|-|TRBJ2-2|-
TGTGCCTTCAAACGAAACACCGGGGAGCTGTTTTTT
CAFKRNTGELFF
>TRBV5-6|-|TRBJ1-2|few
TGTGCCAGCAGCTTAGGATGGGGGGGGGGAGTGGAAGACTATGGCTACACCTTC
CASSLGWGGGVEDYGYTF
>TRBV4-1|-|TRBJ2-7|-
TGCGCCAGCAGCCGCCTCCTCGGAGGGGTCTACGAGCAGTACTTC
CASSRLLGGVYEQYF
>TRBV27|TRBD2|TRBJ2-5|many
TGTGCCAGCAGCCGGACTAGCGGGAGTTCGGAGACCCAGTACTTC
CASSRTSGSSETQYF
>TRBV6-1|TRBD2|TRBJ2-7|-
TGTGCCAGCAGTGCCGTCACCGGGACTAGCTACGAGCAGTACTTC
CASSAVTGTSYEQYF
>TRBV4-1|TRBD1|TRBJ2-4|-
TGCGCCAGCAGTTCCGGGACAGCCTTATACTTC
CASSSGTALYF
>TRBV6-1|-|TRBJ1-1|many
TGTGCCAGCAGTGAACCCGCGGGGAACACTGAAGCTTTCTTT
CASSEPAGNTEAFF
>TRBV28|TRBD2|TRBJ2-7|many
TGTGCCAGCAGTTTTGCGGGGGTTCAGGGGCAGTACTTC
CASSFAGVQGQYF